This T cell receptor beta chain was sequenced in a study of breast tumors, draining lymph nodes, adjacent tissues. This clonotype was seen many times. TCRdb independently ran MiXCR on the multiplex PCR reads; one entry per CDR3 protein. Here the sample spans nearly 110,000 distinct CDR3 sequences, 30% being singletons. The V end lost 5 bases, the J end lost 2 bases, and 10 bases lay between the germline ends. Germline V gene lookup returns CDR1 SQVTM and CDR2 ANQGSEA. This CDR3 region has 13 residues. Samples came from axillary lymph nodes draining the breast cancer. This clonotype originated in a female donor with breast cancer. Some clones in this sample may be carry-over from other donors' samples. Sample: axillary lymph node tissue. The V call is TRBV29-1, the J call TRBJ2-1, with TRBD1 as a possible D gene (6 bases). The CDR3 DNA is TGCAGCGTTACGACAGGCACCTACAATGAGCAGTTCTTC. Amino acid sequence: CSVTTGTYNEQFF.